The clone carrying this TCR beta chain was observed many times. The data stem from a study of molecular identifiers for immune sequencing clone quantification. Study context: RNA, taken in replicates from about 21,000 or 97,000 naive CD8 cells, was split five ways, with four sequenced.

CDR1 is SNHLY and CDR2 is FYNNEI in the germline V gene. The V gene lost 10 bases and the J gene lost 3 bases, with 10 bases spanning the gap. The CDR3 spans 11 residues. With listed TCR primers and previously described methods, bulk TCR libraries were prepared. MiXCR was run by TCRdb on the PCR reads, yielding one entry per CDR3 protein. The sample lists 550,000 to 750,000 distinct CDR3 sequences, about 20% occurring once. V and J are TRBV2 and TRBJ2-7; D is uncertain. Sequencing was carried out using naive CD8+ T cells from blood, with Jurkat cell RNA spiked in. Subset described: FACS-sorted CD8+CD4-CCR7+CD45RA+ naive T cells. The receptor's source is a human donor in good health. Some libraries in this study had Jurkat cell RNA spiked in. The chain's CDR3 is CATYRSYEQYF. The CDR3 DNA reads TGTGCCACCTACCGAAGCTACGAGCAGTACTTC.